This T cell receptor beta chain came from a study of CD8+CD57+ T cells in acquired aplastic anemia. Notes on the study in general: Patient and control CD8+ Simpson's diversity was not significantly different.

As regards this clonotype: Its antigen is not known.

The TCR beta profiling, which covered VDJ combination and CDR3 sequence, was carried out using genomic DNA as the template. One entry per CDR3 protein, called by TCRdb with MiXCR from the reads. Of 150,000 to 200,000 distinct CDR3 sequences listed, approximately 49% were seen once; the top ten hold 2.5% to 3.5%. The CDR3 runs 13 residues. Trimming left V 4 bases short and J 6 bases short, with 9 bases between. Germline V gives CDR1 LNHNV, CDR2 YYDKDF (reference sequence). The chain uses TRBV15 and TRBJ1-4, with a tentative D call TRBD1 (6 bases). Input material: sorted CD4+, CD8+, or CD8+CD57+ T cells (not recorded which) from PBMCs. The receptor comes from a human donor in good health. The DNA for the CDR3 is TGTGCCACCAGCAACAGGGCAGATGAAAAACTGTTTTTT. Amino acids: CATSNRADEKLFF.